The rows below give T cell receptor beta chains drawn from one sample of a study of Ad26.COV2.S vaccination and SARS-CoV-2 variants. Profiling relied on immunoSEQ multiplex PCR, and the TCRdb table lists in-frame clones only, not all of them. The repertoire has 440,000 or so clones, approximately 92% of them found once; the top ten carry about 1.7%. The sample was peripheral blood, taken in a trial of Ad26.COV2.S vaccine versus placebo. The receptors were gathered from a person aged 18-60 years who received the Ad26.COV2.S COVID-19 vaccine or a placebo. Each CDR3 is given with its conserved first and last residue. Fields, in order: CDR3 DNA, CDR3 protein, J gene, D gene, clone size, V gene. A D gene is named only where the DNA matches it firmly. Clone size appears in some rows only: once, few, many, or a class for an expanded clone.

CDR3 DNA: TGCGCCAGCAGCCAAGTGGGGACTAGCGGGGGGGAGACCCAGTACTTC
CDR3 protein: CASSQVGTSGGETQYF
J gene: TRBJ2-5
D gene: TRBD2
clone size: -
V gene: TRBV4-3

CDR3 DNA: TGCGCCAGCAGTGAGTTTCCCCGCTCCTACGAGCAGTACTTC
CDR3 protein: CASSEFPRSYEQYF
J gene: TRBJ2-7
D gene: -
clone size: -
V gene: TRBV10-1

CDR3 DNA: TGTGCCAGCAGCCACCCAGGGGCCAAATACAATGAGCAGTTCTTC
CDR3 protein: CASSHPGAKYNEQFF
J gene: TRBJ2-1
D gene: -
clone size: -
V gene: TRBV3-1/TRBV3-2

CDR3 DNA: TGTGCCAGCAGCGTAGGAACAGGGGTAAATTTCTATGGCTACACCTTC
CDR3 protein: CASSVGTGVNFYGYTF
J gene: TRBJ1-2
D gene: TRBD1
clone size: -
V gene: TRBV9

CDR3 DNA: TGTGCCAGCAGTGCATCAGGGGGCAACTATGGCTACACCTTC
CDR3 protein: CASSASGGNYGYTF
J gene: TRBJ1-2
D gene: TRBD1
clone size: -
V gene: TRBV6-6

CDR3 DNA: TGTGCCAGCAGCTTTTTCCCCGGCCGCGGGGAGCTGTTTTTT
CDR3 protein: CASSFFPGRGELFF
J gene: TRBJ2-2
D gene: -
clone size: -
V gene: TRBV11-2

CDR3 DNA: TGTGCCAGCAGTTACTCGTTTGGAGGACAGGGCCCTGGGGCCAACGTCCTGACTTTC
CDR3 protein: CASSYSFGGQGPGANVLTF
J gene: TRBJ2-6
D gene: TRBD1
clone size: once
V gene: TRBV6-2/TRBV6-3

CDR3 DNA: TGTGCCAGTAGTATAGACAGGGGGTCTTGGGACAATGAGCAGTTCTTC
CDR3 protein: CASSIDRGSWDNEQFF
J gene: TRBJ2-1
D gene: TRBD1
clone size: -
V gene: TRBV19

CDR3 DNA: TGTGCCAGTAGTCCCGCACCCGGGACAGGGGACGAGCAGTACTTC
CDR3 protein: CASSPAPGTGDEQYF
J gene: TRBJ2-7
D gene: TRBD1
clone size: -
V gene: TRBV19

CDR3 DNA: TGTGCCAGCAGTGAAAGGCTAGCGGGGGGGTACAATGAGCAGTTCTTC
CDR3 protein: CASSERLAGGYNEQFF
J gene: TRBJ2-1
D gene: TRBD2
clone size: -
V gene: TRBV6-4

CDR3 DNA: TGTGCCAGCAGTTTAATTGACAGTAATAATGAAAAACTGTTTTTT
CDR3 protein: CASSLIDSNNEKLFF
J gene: TRBJ1-4
D gene: -
clone size: -
V gene: TRBV28

CDR3 DNA: TGTGCCAGCAGTCCACGGACAGAAGCCTACGAGCAGTACTTC
CDR3 protein: CASSPRTEAYEQYF
J gene: TRBJ2-7
D gene: -
clone size: -
V gene: TRBV28

CDR3 DNA: TGTGCCAGCAGCCCTTCCCTCCGTGTGCGGCAAGAGACCCAGTACTTC
CDR3 protein: CASSPSLRVRQETQYF
J gene: TRBJ2-5
D gene: -
clone size: -
V gene: TRBV11-2

CDR3 DNA: TGTGCTAGTGGTTTGGGGGACTATGGCTACACCTTC
CDR3 protein: CASGLGDYGYTF
J gene: TRBJ1-2
D gene: -
clone size: -
V gene: TRBV12-5

CDR3 DNA: TGCGCCAGCAACCTTTTTAAGGGGTCCGTTACAGATACGCAGTATTTT
CDR3 protein: CASNLFKGSVTDTQYF
J gene: TRBJ2-3
D gene: -
clone size: -
V gene: TRBV23-1

CDR3 DNA: TGCAGTGCTAGTGGGACAGCCGGCGGGGAGCTGTTTTTT
CDR3 protein: CSASGTAGGELFF
J gene: TRBJ2-2
D gene: TRBD1
clone size: -
V gene: TRBV20-1

CDR3 DNA: TGTGCCAGCAGCTTGTATGGCGGGGGGGGCTACGAGCAGTACTTC
CDR3 protein: CASSLYGGGGYEQYF
J gene: TRBJ2-7
D gene: TRBD2
clone size: once
V gene: TRBV5-4

CDR3 DNA: TGCGCCAGCAAACTAGCGGGGGTTACAGATACGCAGTATTTT
CDR3 protein: CASKLAGVTDTQYF
J gene: TRBJ2-3
D gene: TRBD2
clone size: -
V gene: TRBV5-1

CDR3 DNA: TGTGGGGGGGAAACCTACAATGAGCAGTTCTTC
CDR3 protein: CGGETYNEQFF
J gene: TRBJ2-1
D gene: -
clone size: -
V gene: TRBV30

CDR3 DNA: TGTGCCAGCAGCGTAGTAGGCCGAAGCACAGATACGCAGTATTTT
CDR3 protein: CASSVVGRSTDTQYF
J gene: TRBJ2-3
D gene: -
clone size: -
V gene: TRBV9

CDR3 DNA: TGTGCCAGCAGTAACCCCGGAACAGTTAACAATGAGCAGTTCTTC
CDR3 protein: CASSNPGTVNNEQFF
J gene: TRBJ2-1
D gene: -
clone size: -
V gene: TRBV28

CDR3 DNA: TGTGCCAGCAGCGTTGGACAGGGGTCACCAACTAATGAAAAACTGTTTTTT
CDR3 protein: CASSVGQGSPTNEKLFF
J gene: TRBJ1-4
D gene: TRBD1
clone size: once
V gene: TRBV9

CDR3 DNA: TGCGCCAGCAGCCCTTTGCCAGGGGGAGGAGAGACCCAGTACTTC
CDR3 protein: CASSPLPGGGETQYF
J gene: TRBJ2-5
D gene: -
clone size: -
V gene: TRBV5-1

CDR3 DNA: TGTGCCAGCAGGAAACAGGTCCCTACTCCTCTTGGCTACACCTTC
CDR3 protein: CASRKQVPTPLGYTF
J gene: TRBJ1-2
D gene: -
clone size: -
V gene: TRBV28

CDR3 DNA: TGTGCCTGGAGAGCCCGGGACAGCTCTTCGAACACTGAAGCTTTCTTT
CDR3 protein: CAWRARDSSSNTEAFF
J gene: TRBJ1-1
D gene: TRBD1
clone size: -
V gene: TRBV30

CDR3 DNA: TGTGCCAGCAGTAAACAGGGGTTGAGGGACAATCAGCCCCAGCATTTT
CDR3 protein: CASSKQGLRDNQPQHF
J gene: TRBJ1-5
D gene: TRBD1
clone size: once
V gene: TRBV6-6

CDR3 DNA: TGTGCCAGCAGCTCACAGGGATCGGCCAAGGAGACCCAGTACTTC
CDR3 protein: CASSSQGSAKETQYF
J gene: TRBJ2-5
D gene: -
clone size: -
V gene: TRBV9

CDR3 DNA: TGCGCCAGCAGTGAACCGGGACAGGCCAATCAGCCCCAGCATTTT
CDR3 protein: CASSEPGQANQPQHF
J gene: TRBJ1-5
D gene: TRBD1
clone size: -
V gene: TRBV10-2

CDR3 DNA: TGTGCCAGCAGCTTGTCCCCGGGAGTTAATGGCTACACCTTC
CDR3 protein: CASSLSPGVNGYTF
J gene: TRBJ1-2
D gene: -
clone size: -
V gene: TRBV7-8

CDR3 DNA: TGTGCCAGCAGCAGAAACCAGGCGGGACACACAGCCAACTCTGGAAACACCATATATTTT
CDR3 protein: CASSRNQAGHTANSGNTIYF
J gene: TRBJ1-3
D gene: -
clone size: -
V gene: TRBV6-2/TRBV6-3

CDR3 DNA: TGTGCCAGCAGTTTACTATTTAAAGAGACCCAGTACTTC
CDR3 protein: CASSLLFKETQYF
J gene: TRBJ2-5
D gene: -
clone size: -
V gene: TRBV27

CDR3 DNA: TGTGCCAGCAGCTTAGCGTGGGTCCGGGGGGCGGGTACTGAAGCTTTCTTT
CDR3 protein: CASSLAWVRGAGTEAFF
J gene: TRBJ1-1
D gene: -
clone size: -
V gene: TRBV11-2

CDR3 DNA: TGTGCCAGCAGTTACCCGCACCCAGGGCCCCACACTGAAGCTTTCTTT
CDR3 protein: CASSYPHPGPHTEAFF
J gene: TRBJ1-1
D gene: -
clone size: -
V gene: TRBV6-2/TRBV6-3

CDR3 DNA: TGTGCCATCAGTGAGTCGGGTACAGGGCCAGATACGCAGTATTTT
CDR3 protein: CAISESGTGPDTQYF
J gene: TRBJ2-3
D gene: -
clone size: once
V gene: TRBV10-3

CDR3 DNA: TGTGCCAGCAGCTTAAGGGAAGGTGGGTCTGGCTACACCTTC
CDR3 protein: CASSLREGGSGYTF
J gene: TRBJ1-2
D gene: -
clone size: -
V gene: TRBV7-9

CDR3 DNA: TGCGCCAGCAGCCAAGAGTGGACCGTTAGTTCTAGCACAGATACGCAGTATTTT
CDR3 protein: CASSQEWTVSSSTDTQYF
J gene: TRBJ2-3
D gene: -
clone size: -
V gene: TRBV4-3

CDR3 DNA: TGTGCCAGCAAGGTGACTAGTGAGGGGTCTGAAGGTTTTGAGCAGTTCTTC
CDR3 protein: CASKVTSEGSEGFEQFF
J gene: TRBJ2-1
D gene: -
clone size: -
V gene: TRBV2

CDR3 DNA: TGCGCCAGCAGCCAAGAGCGTGAAGGAAACACCATATATTTT
CDR3 protein: CASSQEREGNTIYF
J gene: TRBJ1-3
D gene: -
clone size: -
V gene: TRBV4-3

CDR3 DNA: TGTGCCAGTAGTATAGAGCCCCGCCGGGCTGCAAGATTCTTC
CDR3 protein: CASSIEPRRAARFF
J gene: TRBJ2-1
D gene: -
clone size: -
V gene: TRBV19

CDR3 DNA: TGTGCCAGCAGAAGTCCCGCAGGGGTGGCTCAGCCCCAGCATTTT
CDR3 protein: CASRSPAGVAQPQHF
J gene: TRBJ1-5
D gene: -
clone size: -
V gene: TRBV27

CDR3 DNA: TGTGCTACACAAAGGGAGTCAGGAGTGTCCCTAGTCAATGAGCAGTTCTTC
CDR3 protein: CATQRESGVSLVNEQFF
J gene: TRBJ2-1
D gene: -
clone size: -
V gene: TRBV27

CDR3 DNA: TGTGCCAGCAGTTACTCGGGAAAGCTCCAGCATTTT
CDR3 protein: CASSYSGKLQHF
J gene: TRBJ1-5
D gene: -
clone size: -
V gene: TRBV6-2/TRBV6-3

CDR3 DNA: TGCGCCAGCAGCCGGACTAGCGGGGGGGCCGGGGAGCTGTTTTTT
CDR3 protein: CASSRTSGGAGELFF
J gene: TRBJ2-2
D gene: TRBD2
clone size: once
V gene: TRBV4-3

CDR3 DNA: TGTGCCAGCAGTGTTCTAGGGAACACTGAAGCTTTCTTT
CDR3 protein: CASSVLGNTEAFF
J gene: TRBJ1-1
D gene: -
clone size: -
V gene: TRBV2

CDR3 DNA: TGTGCCAGCAGTGTAAGGGAGACCCAGTACTTC
CDR3 protein: CASSVRETQYF
J gene: TRBJ2-5
D gene: -
clone size: few
V gene: TRBV6-2/TRBV6-3

CDR3 DNA: TGTGCCACCAGTGATCCAGGGGGGGTGGAGACCCAGTACTTC
CDR3 protein: CATSDPGGVETQYF
J gene: TRBJ2-5
D gene: -
clone size: -
V gene: TRBV24-1

CDR3 DNA: TGTGCCAGCAGCTTAACTAGCGGGGACCAAGAGACCCAGTACTTC
CDR3 protein: CASSLTSGDQETQYF
J gene: TRBJ2-5
D gene: TRBD2
clone size: once
V gene: TRBV7-9

CDR3 DNA: TGTGCCAGCAGTTTATACGGGCGGACAGGGCTTACCAATCAGCCCCAGCATTTT
CDR3 protein: CASSLYGRTGLTNQPQHF
J gene: TRBJ1-5
D gene: TRBD1
clone size: -
V gene: TRBV28

CDR3 DNA: TGCAGCGGGACAGCGAGAAATGAAAAACTGTTTTTT
CDR3 protein: CSGTARNEKLFF
J gene: TRBJ1-4
D gene: -
clone size: -
V gene: TRBV29-1

CDR3 DNA: TGTGCCAGCACCCAGGGGTCTAGCGGGGTCCTTAGAGCGCAGTATTTT
CDR3 protein: CASTQGSSGVLRAQYF
J gene: TRBJ2-3
D gene: TRBD2
clone size: -
V gene: TRBV7-6

CDR3 DNA: TGCGCCAGCAGGGATGTCACTGAAGCTTTCTTT
CDR3 protein: CASRDVTEAFF
J gene: TRBJ1-1
D gene: -
clone size: -
V gene: TRBV10-2

CDR3 DNA: TGTGCCAGCAGCACTCAGTTCTCCAATCAGCCCCAGCATTTT
CDR3 protein: CASSTQFSNQPQHF
J gene: TRBJ1-5
D gene: -
clone size: -
V gene: TRBV7-8

CDR3 DNA: TGTGCCACCAGTCAGGTTGCGGGGGGGCAACTATCGAACACCGGGGAGCTGTTTTTT
CDR3 protein: CATSQVAGGQLSNTGELFF
J gene: TRBJ2-2
D gene: TRBD2
clone size: -
V gene: TRBV24-1

CDR3 DNA: TGTGCCAGCAGCCAAGGTTATCTAGGGCTGTACAATGAGCAGTTCTTC
CDR3 protein: CASSQGYLGLYNEQFF
J gene: TRBJ2-1
D gene: -
clone size: once
V gene: TRBV14

CDR3 DNA: TGCGCCAGCAGCTTATCAGGGGTAAATGAAAAACTGTTTTTT
CDR3 protein: CASSLSGVNEKLFF
J gene: TRBJ1-4
D gene: -
clone size: few
V gene: TRBV5-1

CDR3 DNA: TGTGCCAGCAGCCAAGGGAGATTGCAGTTCTTC
CDR3 protein: CASSQGRLQFF
J gene: TRBJ2-1
D gene: -
clone size: once
V gene: TRBV7-6

CDR3 DNA: TGTGCCACCAAATCAGGTGTCAGAGCAACCCAGTACTTC
CDR3 protein: CATKSGVRATQYF
J gene: TRBJ2-5
D gene: -
clone size: -
V gene: TRBV12-3/TRBV12-4

CDR3 DNA: TGTGCCAGCAGTTTCTCAGACAGCACAGATACGCAGTATTTT
CDR3 protein: CASSFSDSTDTQYF
J gene: TRBJ2-3
D gene: -
clone size: -
V gene: TRBV27

CDR3 DNA: TGTGCCAGCAGCTTCGGTCGGGGGGGCTACACAGATACGCAGTATTTT
CDR3 protein: CASSFGRGGYTDTQYF
J gene: TRBJ2-3
D gene: TRBD2
clone size: -
V gene: TRBV5-4